The rows below give T cell receptor beta chains drawn from one sample of a study of control samples from healthy donors and cancer patients. Generated by immunoSEQ multiplex PCR, the TCRdb table keeps only in-frame clones and is missing some. This repertoire shows about 90,000 clones, around nine tenths found once; its top ten account for roughly 3.4%. The sample comprised blood. The receptors here all came from a woman in her late teens or twenties in good health. The CDR3 runs from the conserved cysteine through the conserved F or W. Fields, in order: J gene, CDR3 length, V gene, D gene, CDR3 protein. The D gene is left open where the match is weak.

J gene: TRBJ1-3
CDR3 length: 15
V gene: TRBV13
D gene: -
CDR3 protein: CASSSRATRQDTIYF

J gene: TRBJ1-2
CDR3 length: 11
V gene: TRBV29-1
D gene: -
CDR3 protein: CSLGPNEGYTF

J gene: TRBJ1-1
CDR3 length: 14
V gene: TRBV19
D gene: -
CDR3 protein: CASTPGGRITEAFF

J gene: TRBJ2-5
CDR3 length: 14
V gene: TRBV7-6
D gene: TRBD1
CDR3 protein: CASSWGQGIETQYF

J gene: TRBJ2-7
CDR3 length: 12
V gene: TRBV10-3
D gene: -
CDR3 protein: CAISADGYEQYF

J gene: TRBJ2-5
CDR3 length: 17
V gene: TRBV4-2
D gene: TRBD1
CDR3 protein: CASSQSRSVDRGETQYF

J gene: TRBJ1-1
CDR3 length: 13
V gene: TRBV18
D gene: -
CDR3 protein: CASSDSGITEAFF

J gene: TRBJ1-1
CDR3 length: 15
V gene: TRBV6-2/TRBV6-3
D gene: -
CDR3 protein: CASSYGLLGDTEAFF

J gene: TRBJ2-7
CDR3 length: 16
V gene: TRBV3-1/TRBV3-2
D gene: -
CDR3 protein: CASSQRPGTEVYEQYF

J gene: TRBJ2-7
CDR3 length: 13
V gene: TRBV6-6
D gene: TRBD1
CDR3 protein: CASRGQGALEQYF

J gene: TRBJ2-1
CDR3 length: 16
V gene: TRBV6-6
D gene: -
CDR3 protein: CASSYSFYTGDNEQFF

J gene: TRBJ2-2
CDR3 length: 17
V gene: TRBV19
D gene: TRBD1
CDR3 protein: CASFSPRGPSNTGELFF

J gene: TRBJ2-3
CDR3 length: 16
V gene: TRBV5-1
D gene: TRBD2
CDR3 protein: CASTPRSGGLTDTQYF

J gene: TRBJ2-3
CDR3 length: 11
V gene: TRBV29-1
D gene: -
CDR3 protein: CSGAGADTQYF

J gene: TRBJ1-1
CDR3 length: 13
V gene: TRBV27
D gene: -
CDR3 protein: CASRGAGNTEAFF

J gene: TRBJ2-2
CDR3 length: 16
V gene: TRBV5-4
D gene: -
CDR3 protein: CASTPGSKMNTGELFF

J gene: TRBJ1-4
CDR3 length: 15
V gene: TRBV7-2
D gene: -
CDR3 protein: CASSLVKAFNEKLFF

J gene: TRBJ1-2
CDR3 length: 14
V gene: TRBV5-4
D gene: TRBD1
CDR3 protein: CASSPQGNNYGYTF

J gene: TRBJ2-5
CDR3 length: 16
V gene: TRBV3-1/TRBV3-2
D gene: -
CDR3 protein: CASSQGPANSQETQYF

J gene: TRBJ2-3
CDR3 length: 16
V gene: TRBV7-9
D gene: TRBD2
CDR3 protein: CASSFSVSGRADTQYF

J gene: TRBJ2-1
CDR3 length: 14
V gene: TRBV6-6
D gene: TRBD2
CDR3 protein: CASMRTSGYNEQFF

J gene: TRBJ2-3
CDR3 length: 15
V gene: TRBV19
D gene: -
CDR3 protein: CASKMAGGLSGTQYF

J gene: TRBJ2-7
CDR3 length: 13
V gene: TRBV6-5
D gene: TRBD1
CDR3 protein: CASVRDRSYEQYF

J gene: TRBJ2-5
CDR3 length: 17
V gene: TRBV6-2/TRBV6-3
D gene: TRBD2
CDR3 protein: CASSPMGAGQYGETQYF

J gene: TRBJ1-1
CDR3 length: 14
V gene: TRBV6-1
D gene: -
CDR3 protein: CASSERGAGTEAFF

J gene: TRBJ1-2
CDR3 length: 14
V gene: TRBV4-1
D gene: -
CDR3 protein: CASSQTAGIYGYTF

J gene: TRBJ2-2
CDR3 length: 15
V gene: TRBV4-1
D gene: TRBD1
CDR3 protein: CASSQGDSDTGELFF

J gene: TRBJ1-1
CDR3 length: 15
V gene: TRBV2
D gene: -
CDR3 protein: CASSEGVGANTEAFF

J gene: TRBJ2-7
CDR3 length: 15
V gene: TRBV11-1
D gene: -
CDR3 protein: CASSLGGPIGYEQYF

J gene: TRBJ1-2
CDR3 length: 14
V gene: TRBV18
D gene: TRBD1
CDR3 protein: CASSPGPTGDGYTF

J gene: TRBJ1-1
CDR3 length: 15
V gene: TRBV4-1
D gene: -
CDR3 protein: CASSQGRGPRTEAFF

J gene: TRBJ2-7
CDR3 length: 14
V gene: TRBV6-5
D gene: -
CDR3 protein: CASSRPDRSYEQYF

J gene: TRBJ2-7
CDR3 length: 11
V gene: TRBV20-1
D gene: -
CDR3 protein: CSALLLYEQYF

J gene: TRBJ1-2
CDR3 length: 11
V gene: TRBV28
D gene: -
CDR3 protein: CASSIQGGYTF

J gene: TRBJ2-7
CDR3 length: 16
V gene: TRBV11-2
D gene: -
CDR3 protein: CASSLFPHMPPYEQYF

J gene: TRBJ2-7
CDR3 length: 16
V gene: TRBV5-1
D gene: -
CDR3 protein: CASSPGTFDISYEQYF

J gene: TRBJ2-5
CDR3 length: 13
V gene: TRBV7-2
D gene: -
CDR3 protein: CASRVRGLETQYF

J gene: TRBJ2-5
CDR3 length: 14
V gene: TRBV18
D gene: -
CDR3 protein: CASSIGQLQETQYF

J gene: TRBJ1-2
CDR3 length: 16
V gene: TRBV9
D gene: -
CDR3 protein: CASSVADGGRIYGYTF

J gene: TRBJ1-4
CDR3 length: 15
V gene: TRBV2
D gene: -
CDR3 protein: CASSELGQPNEKLFF

J gene: TRBJ1-1
CDR3 length: 12
V gene: TRBV25-1
D gene: -
CDR3 protein: CASSESGSEAFF

J gene: TRBJ2-6
CDR3 length: 13
V gene: TRBV12-5
D gene: -
CDR3 protein: CASALTPQGPWTF

J gene: TRBJ2-3
CDR3 length: 12
V gene: TRBV7-9
D gene: -
CDR3 protein: CASSPILGTQYF

J gene: TRBJ1-6
CDR3 length: 14
V gene: TRBV13
D gene: TRBD1
CDR3 protein: CASSRGTGIVPLHF

J gene: TRBJ1-1
CDR3 length: 12
V gene: TRBV11-3
D gene: -
CDR3 protein: CASSVGGTEAFF

J gene: TRBJ1-1
CDR3 length: 13
V gene: TRBV4-1
D gene: -
CDR3 protein: CASSRTGGTEAFF

J gene: TRBJ1-1
CDR3 length: 14
V gene: TRBV2
D gene: -
CDR3 protein: CASSEREENTEAFF

J gene: TRBJ1-6
CDR3 length: 13
V gene: TRBV5-1
D gene: TRBD1
CDR3 protein: CASSWTGDSPLHF

J gene: TRBJ2-6
CDR3 length: 20
V gene: TRBV19
D gene: -
CDR3 protein: CASSMDGGLADHAGANVLTF

J gene: TRBJ2-3
CDR3 length: 14
V gene: TRBV4-1
D gene: -
CDR3 protein: CASSPTPSTDTQYF